The present entry profiles one T cell receptor beta chain with its context. Antigen: not known. This sample was taken from a study of CD8+ T cells in alopecia areata. Overall study context: Oral tofacitinib (5 to 10 mg twice daily) was administered to treated patients. A 6-month off-drug phase came after tofacitinib, which had lasted 6 to 18 months.

Investigators isolated RNA and reverse transcribed it into cDNA to act as the sequencing template. Here immunoSEQ multiplex PCR was the method, and the copy in TCRdb shows in-frame clones only, minus some. The sample consists of about 190,000 clones, roughly three fifths of them appearing once. General study results and limits: Normal scalp had lower clonality than lesional scalp, with alopecia totalis/universalis lesions showing this most strongly.

Specified treatment: oral pan-JAK inhibitor, 5-10 mg twice daily. This CDR3 is built from 16 residues. CDR1 is MNHEY, CDR2 SMNVEV, per germline (reference sequence). V dropped 4 bases and J dropped 4 bases, with 17 bases sitting between them. The sample in question was CD4+ T cells sorted from blood, obtained at week 4, from a patient treated with tofacitinib. The chain employs TRBV27 and TRBJ1-3; tentative D call: TRBD1 (6 bases). The sequence came from a human donor with alopecia areata. The CDR3 DNA reads TGTGCCAGCAGTTCGTCCCCTACAGGGAAAGGAAACACCATATATTTT. Encoded protein: CASSSSPTGKGNTIYF.